This T cell receptor (beta chain) was captured in a study of blood T cells in healthy people across ages. V shed 5 bases, J shed 5 bases, and the junction held 8 bases outside the gene matches. The CDR3 consists of 15 residues. CDR1 and CDR2 (germline): SGHAT, FQNNGV. Next came a second PCR, run for about 7 to 12 cycles, which used a sample-barcoded 5' primer along with a J-beta primer mix. TCRdb independently ran MiXCR on the 5' RACE reads; one entry per CDR3 protein. This table holds some 800,000 distinct CDR3 sequences, roughly 25% found once. The sample also formed part of further work on T cells of mothers and their children. That source adds: The yield was over 9 million TCR beta CDR3 reads from each mother and a few million from each child.

The sequence came from a boy aged 10-17 years in good health. Specimen: blood. V gene TRBV11-2 combines with J gene TRBJ2-5; 10 bases fit TRBD2. CDR3 in amino acids: CASSPSGSREETQYF. For the CDR3, the DNA is TGTGCCAGCAGCCCTAGCGGGAGTCGGGAGGAGACCCAGTACTTC.